This T cell receptor (beta chain) was identified during a study of CD8 T cells in ankylosing spondylitis. Quantitative 5'-RACE was performed with molecular barcodes, and it yielded the TCR beta libraries. Via MiXCR, TCRdb re-called the 5' RACE reads, giving one row per CDR3 protein. In the table there are approximately 110,000 distinct CDR3 sequences, 24% of which are singletons. In its sample, this clonotype was seen a few times. Its antigen is unknown. The CDR3 sequence is 14 residues long. Germline V gene lookup returns CDR1 MNHNS and CDR2 SASEGT. Trimming pared 0 bases from V and 2 bases from J, leaving 8 bases between. Study-level results: Significant enrichment of disease-linked clones was reportedly seen in matched ankylosing spondylitis synovial fluid. Apparently characteristic of ankylosing spondylitis blood was a TCR beta motif (eight highly homologous variants). Reactive arthritis synovial fluid and blood previously showed some of these motif variants.

The sequenced material came from synovial fluid, either unsorted or a sorted T cell fraction (not recorded which). The rearrangement uses TRBV6-1 and TRBJ2-7, with D perhaps matching TRBD1 (5 bases). This sequence was found in a male donor with ankylosing spondylitis. DNA of the CDR3: TGTGCCAGCAGTGAAGCCAGGGCCACCTACGAGCAGTACGTC. The encoded protein is CASSEARATYEQYV.